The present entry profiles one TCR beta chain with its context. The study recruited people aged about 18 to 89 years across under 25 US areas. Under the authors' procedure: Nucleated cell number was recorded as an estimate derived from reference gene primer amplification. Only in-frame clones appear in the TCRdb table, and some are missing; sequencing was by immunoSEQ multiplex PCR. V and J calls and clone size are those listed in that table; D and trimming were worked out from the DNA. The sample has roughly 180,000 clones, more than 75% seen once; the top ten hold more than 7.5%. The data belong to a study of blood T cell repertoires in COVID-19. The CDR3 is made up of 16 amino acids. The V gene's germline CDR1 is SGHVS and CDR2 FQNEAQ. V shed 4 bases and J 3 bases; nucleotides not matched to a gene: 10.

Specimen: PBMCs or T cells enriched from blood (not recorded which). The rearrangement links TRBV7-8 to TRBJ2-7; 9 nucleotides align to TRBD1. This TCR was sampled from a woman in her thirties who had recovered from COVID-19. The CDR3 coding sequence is TGTGCCAGCAGCTCCACAGGGGGCACCCTCCTCTACGAGCAGTACTTC. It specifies CASSSTGGTLLYEQYF.